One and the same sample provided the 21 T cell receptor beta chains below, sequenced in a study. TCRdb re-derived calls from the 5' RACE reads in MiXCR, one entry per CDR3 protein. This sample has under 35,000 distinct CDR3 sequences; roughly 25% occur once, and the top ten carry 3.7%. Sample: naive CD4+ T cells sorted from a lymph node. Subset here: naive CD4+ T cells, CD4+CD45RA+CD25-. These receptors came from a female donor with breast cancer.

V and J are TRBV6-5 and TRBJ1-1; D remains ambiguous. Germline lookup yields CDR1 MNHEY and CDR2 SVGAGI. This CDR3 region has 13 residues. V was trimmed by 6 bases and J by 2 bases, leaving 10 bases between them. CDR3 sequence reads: CASSPLLNTEAFF. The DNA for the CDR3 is TGTGCCAGCAGCCCCCTTCTAAACACTGAAGCTTTCTTT.

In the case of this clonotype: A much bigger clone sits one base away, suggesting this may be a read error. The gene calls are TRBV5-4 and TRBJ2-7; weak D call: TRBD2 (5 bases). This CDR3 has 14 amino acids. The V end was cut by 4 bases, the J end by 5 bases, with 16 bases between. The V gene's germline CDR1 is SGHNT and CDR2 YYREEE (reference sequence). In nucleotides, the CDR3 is TGTGCCAGCAGCCCCCACCGGGGTGACGACGAGCAGTACTTC. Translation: CASSPHRGDDEQYF.

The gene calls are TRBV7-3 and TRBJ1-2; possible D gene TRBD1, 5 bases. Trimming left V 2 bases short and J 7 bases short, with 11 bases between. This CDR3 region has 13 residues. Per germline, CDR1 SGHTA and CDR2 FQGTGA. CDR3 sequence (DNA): TGTGCCAGCAGCTTATTTCGGGGCTCTGGCTACACCTTC. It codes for CASSLFRGSGYTF.

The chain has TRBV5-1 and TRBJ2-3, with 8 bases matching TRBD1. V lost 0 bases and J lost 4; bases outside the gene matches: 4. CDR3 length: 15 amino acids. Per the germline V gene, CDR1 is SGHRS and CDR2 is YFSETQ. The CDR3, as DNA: TGCGCCAGCAGCTTGGAGACAGGGGTAGCAGATACGCAGTATTTT. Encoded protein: CASSLETGVADTQYF.

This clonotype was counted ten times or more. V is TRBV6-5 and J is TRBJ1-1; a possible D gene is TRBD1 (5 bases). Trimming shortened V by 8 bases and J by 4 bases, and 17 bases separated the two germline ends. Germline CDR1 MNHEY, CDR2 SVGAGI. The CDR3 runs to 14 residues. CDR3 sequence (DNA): TGTGCCAGCCGATATCAGGGAACGGGCACTGAAGCTTTCTTT. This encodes CASRYQGTGTEAFF.

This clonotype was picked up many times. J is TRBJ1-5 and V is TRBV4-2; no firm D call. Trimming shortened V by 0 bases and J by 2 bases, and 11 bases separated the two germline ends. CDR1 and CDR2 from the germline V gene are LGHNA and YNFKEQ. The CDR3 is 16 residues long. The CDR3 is CASSQERAGGNQPQHF. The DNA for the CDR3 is TGTGCCAGCAGCCAAGAAAGGGCAGGAGGCAATCAGCCCCAGCATTTT.

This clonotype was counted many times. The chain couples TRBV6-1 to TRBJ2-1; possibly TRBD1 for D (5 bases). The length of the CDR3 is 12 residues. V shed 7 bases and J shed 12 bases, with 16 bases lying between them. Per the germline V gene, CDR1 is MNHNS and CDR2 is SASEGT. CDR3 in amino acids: CASIHPGLVQFF. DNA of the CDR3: TGTGCCAGCATCCATCCAGGGTTGGTGCAGTTCTTC.

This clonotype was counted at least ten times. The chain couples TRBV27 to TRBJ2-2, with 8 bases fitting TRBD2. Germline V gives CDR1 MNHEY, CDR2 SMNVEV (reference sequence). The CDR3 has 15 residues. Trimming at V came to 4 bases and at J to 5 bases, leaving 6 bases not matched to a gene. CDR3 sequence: CASSSRLARTGELFF. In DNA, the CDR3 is TGTGCCAGCAGTTCAAGACTAGCGAGGACCGGGGAGCTGTTTTTT.

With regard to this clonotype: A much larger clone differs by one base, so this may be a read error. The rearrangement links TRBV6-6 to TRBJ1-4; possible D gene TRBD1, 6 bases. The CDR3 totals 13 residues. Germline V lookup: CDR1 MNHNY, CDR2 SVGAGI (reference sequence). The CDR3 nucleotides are TGTACCAGCAGCTACAGGGAGGCGGAAAAACTGTTTTTT. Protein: CTSSYREAEKLFF.

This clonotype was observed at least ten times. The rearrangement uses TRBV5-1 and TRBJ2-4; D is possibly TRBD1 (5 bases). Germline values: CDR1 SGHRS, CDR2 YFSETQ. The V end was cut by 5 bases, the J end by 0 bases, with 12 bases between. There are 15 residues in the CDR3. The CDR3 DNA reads TGCGCCAGCAGTAGCCCCCAGGGAGCCAAAAACATTCAGTACTTC. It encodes CASSSPQGAKNIQYF.

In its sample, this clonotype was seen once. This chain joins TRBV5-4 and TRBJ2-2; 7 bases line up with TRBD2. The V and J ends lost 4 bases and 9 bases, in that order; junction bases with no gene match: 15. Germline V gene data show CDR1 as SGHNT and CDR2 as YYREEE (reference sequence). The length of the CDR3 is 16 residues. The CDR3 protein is CASSPYRGGRGWELFF. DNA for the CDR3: TGTGCCAGCAGCCCCTATCGTGGTGGGAGGGGCTGGGAGCTGTTTTTT.

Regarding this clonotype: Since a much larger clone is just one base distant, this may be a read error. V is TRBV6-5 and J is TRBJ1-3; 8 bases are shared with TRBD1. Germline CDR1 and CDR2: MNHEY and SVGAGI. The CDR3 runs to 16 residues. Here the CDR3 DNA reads TGTGCCAGCGGTTACTCCCCGGACAGGGCTGGAAACACCATATATTTT. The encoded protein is CASGYSPDRAGNTIYF.

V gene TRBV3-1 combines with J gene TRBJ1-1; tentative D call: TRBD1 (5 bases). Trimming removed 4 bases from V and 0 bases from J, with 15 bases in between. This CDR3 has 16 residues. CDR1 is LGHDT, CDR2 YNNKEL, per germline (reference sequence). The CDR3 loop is CASSRPSQVMNTEAFF. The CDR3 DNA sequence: TGTGCCAGCAGCCGCCCGTCACAGGTAATGAACACTGAAGCTTTCTTT.

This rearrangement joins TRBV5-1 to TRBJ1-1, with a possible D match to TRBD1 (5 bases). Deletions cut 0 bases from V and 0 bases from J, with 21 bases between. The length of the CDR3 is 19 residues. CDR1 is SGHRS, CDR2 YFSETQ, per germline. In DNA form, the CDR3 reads TGCGCCAGCAGCTTGGCGGTCTCCCGGACAACCAACTTGAACACTGAAGCTTTCTTT. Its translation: CASSLAVSRTTNLNTEAFF.

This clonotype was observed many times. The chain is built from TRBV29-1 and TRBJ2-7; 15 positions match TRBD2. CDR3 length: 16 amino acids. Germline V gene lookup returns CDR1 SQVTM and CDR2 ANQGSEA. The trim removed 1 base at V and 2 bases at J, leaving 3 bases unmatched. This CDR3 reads CSVEGGLAGGTYEQYF. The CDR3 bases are TGCAGCGTTGAAGGGGGACTAGCGGGAGGAACCTACGAGCAGTACTTC.

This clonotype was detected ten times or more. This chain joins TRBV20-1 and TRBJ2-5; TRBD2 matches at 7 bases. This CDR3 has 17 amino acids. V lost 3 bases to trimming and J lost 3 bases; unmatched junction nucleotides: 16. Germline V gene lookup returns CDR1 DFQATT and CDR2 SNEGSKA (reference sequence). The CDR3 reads CSASMLSAGVVEETQYF. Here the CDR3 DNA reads TGCAGTGCTAGCATGCTATCGGCGGGAGTAGTGGAAGAGACCCAGTACTTC.

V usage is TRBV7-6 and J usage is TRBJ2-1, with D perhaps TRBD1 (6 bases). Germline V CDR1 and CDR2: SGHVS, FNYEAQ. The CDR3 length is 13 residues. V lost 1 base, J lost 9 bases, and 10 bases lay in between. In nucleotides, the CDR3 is TGTGCCAGCAGCTTAGAGGGACACGGTGAGCAGTTCTTC. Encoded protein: CASSLEGHGEQFF.

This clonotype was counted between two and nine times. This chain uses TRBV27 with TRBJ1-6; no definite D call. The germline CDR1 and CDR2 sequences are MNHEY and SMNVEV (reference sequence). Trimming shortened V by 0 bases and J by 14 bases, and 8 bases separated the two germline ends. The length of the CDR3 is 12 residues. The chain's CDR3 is CASSLSGRTLHF. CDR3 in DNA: TGTGCCAGCAGTTTATCGGGGAGGACCCTCCACTTT.

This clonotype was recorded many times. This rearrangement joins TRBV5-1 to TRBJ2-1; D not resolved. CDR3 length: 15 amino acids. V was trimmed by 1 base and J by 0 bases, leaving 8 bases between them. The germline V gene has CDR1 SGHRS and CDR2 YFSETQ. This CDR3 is CASSLRVSSYNEQFF. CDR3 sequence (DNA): TGCGCCAGCAGCTTGAGGGTGAGCTCCTACAATGAGCAGTTCTTC.

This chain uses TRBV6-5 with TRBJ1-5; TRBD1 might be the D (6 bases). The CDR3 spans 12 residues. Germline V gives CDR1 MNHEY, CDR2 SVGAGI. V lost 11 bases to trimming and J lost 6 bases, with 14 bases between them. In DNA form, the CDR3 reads TGTGCCCCCCCCGGGGGGCCTCAGCCCCAGCATTTT. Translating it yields CAPPGGPQPQHF.

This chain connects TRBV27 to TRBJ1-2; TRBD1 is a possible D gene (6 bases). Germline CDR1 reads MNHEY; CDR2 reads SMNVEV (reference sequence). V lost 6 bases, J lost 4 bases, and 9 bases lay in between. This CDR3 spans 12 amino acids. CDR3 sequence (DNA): TGTGCCAGCAGGGGGGCAGCCTATGGCTACACCTTC. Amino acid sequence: CASRGAAYGYTF.